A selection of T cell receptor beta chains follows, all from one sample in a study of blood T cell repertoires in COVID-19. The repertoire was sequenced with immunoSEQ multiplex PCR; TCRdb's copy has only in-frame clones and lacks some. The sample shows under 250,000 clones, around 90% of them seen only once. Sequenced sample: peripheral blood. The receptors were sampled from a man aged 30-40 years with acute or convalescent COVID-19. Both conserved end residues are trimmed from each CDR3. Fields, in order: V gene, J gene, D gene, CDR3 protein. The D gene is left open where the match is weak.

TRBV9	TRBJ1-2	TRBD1	ASSGIDRVGGYT
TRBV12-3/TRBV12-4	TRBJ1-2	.	ASSPSFYGYT
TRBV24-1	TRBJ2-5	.	ATSDFRGSQETQY
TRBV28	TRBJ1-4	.	ASNSQGREKLF
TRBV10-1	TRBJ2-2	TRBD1	ASRGQGAGELF
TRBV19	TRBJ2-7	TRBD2	ASNKRGLERGEQY
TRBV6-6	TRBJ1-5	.	ASELTGSNQPQH
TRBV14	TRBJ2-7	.	ASSLVGSYEQY
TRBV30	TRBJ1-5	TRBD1	AWSPTGGAGNQPQH
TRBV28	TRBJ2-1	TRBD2	ASTLAGYNEQF
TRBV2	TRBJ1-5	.	ASRGTPVGQPQH
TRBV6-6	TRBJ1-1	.	ASTILNTEAF
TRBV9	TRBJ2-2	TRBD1	ASSVDRGFDTGELF
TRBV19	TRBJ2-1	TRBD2	ASKLTSGEYNEQF
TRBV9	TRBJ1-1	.	ASSVVSNTEAF
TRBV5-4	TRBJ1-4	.	ASSLGVIDEKLF
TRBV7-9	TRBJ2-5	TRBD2	ASSFYPSGRGETQY
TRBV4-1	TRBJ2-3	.	ASSLDLYTDTQY
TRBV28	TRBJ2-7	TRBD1	ASSLWDRVYEQY
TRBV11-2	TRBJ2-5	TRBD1	ASSLQTDRGETQY
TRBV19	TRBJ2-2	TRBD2	ASSIGRTGGPPGELF
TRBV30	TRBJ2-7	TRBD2	AWRKAGGPYYEQY
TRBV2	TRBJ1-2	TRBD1	ASSGQGFVGGYT
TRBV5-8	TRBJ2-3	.	ASSLAGGALNTDTQY
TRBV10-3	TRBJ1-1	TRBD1	AISERDRGNTEAF
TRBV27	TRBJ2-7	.	ASSLDRTYEQY
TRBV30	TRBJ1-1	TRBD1	AWSTQGVTEAF
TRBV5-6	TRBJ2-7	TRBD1	ASRTSGTGNYEQY
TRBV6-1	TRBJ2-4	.	ASSEALIGGPGAKNIQY
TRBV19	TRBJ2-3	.	ASSFVDSRTDTQY
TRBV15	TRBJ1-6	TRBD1	ATSRDPQGESALH
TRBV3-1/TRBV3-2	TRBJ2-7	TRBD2	ASSRGTSGRNYEQY
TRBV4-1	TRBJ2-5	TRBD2	ASSQSVVAGEETQY
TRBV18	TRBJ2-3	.	ASSPNLMASKY
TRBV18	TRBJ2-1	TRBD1	ASSSLGQGRNEQF
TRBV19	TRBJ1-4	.	ASSLQLTNEKLF
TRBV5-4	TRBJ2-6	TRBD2	ASSLSSGGSGANVLT
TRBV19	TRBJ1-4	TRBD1	ASSDRGETNEKLF
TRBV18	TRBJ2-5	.	ASSPHQGETQY
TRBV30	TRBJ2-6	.	AWIVRGSGANVLT
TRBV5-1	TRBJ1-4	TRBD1	ASSSGKGAATNEKLF
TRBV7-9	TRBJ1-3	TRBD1	ASRRQGHSNTIY
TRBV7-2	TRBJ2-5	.	ASSPRGGRSPPETQY
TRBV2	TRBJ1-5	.	ASSAGNQPQH
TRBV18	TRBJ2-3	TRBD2	ASSPGLAPTDTQY
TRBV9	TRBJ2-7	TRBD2	ASSPGTSGYYEQY
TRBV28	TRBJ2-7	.	ASTMGSTFSYEQY
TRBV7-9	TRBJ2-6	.	ASSSSESGANVLT
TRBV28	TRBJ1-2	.	ASSFIGVVGYGYT
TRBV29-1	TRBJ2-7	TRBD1	SVGTGRLYEQY
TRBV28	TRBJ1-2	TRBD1	ASRDSVSHGYT
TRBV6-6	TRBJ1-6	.	ASSYREMNSPLH
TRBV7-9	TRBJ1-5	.	ASSFGGEGSNQPQH
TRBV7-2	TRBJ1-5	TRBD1	ASSDRDRGSNQPQH
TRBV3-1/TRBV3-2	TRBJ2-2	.	ASSQDYRVVTGELF
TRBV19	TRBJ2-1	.	ATHDGTPYNEQF
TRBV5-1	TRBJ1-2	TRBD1	ASSQGQGYGYT
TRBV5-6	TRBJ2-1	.	ASSVYSYNEQF
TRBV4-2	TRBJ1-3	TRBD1	ASSQGDRFSGNTIY
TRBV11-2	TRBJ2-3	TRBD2	ASSPGLAGSTDTQY